Shown below are 13 T cell receptor beta chains from a single sample sequenced in a study of T cell changes during pregnancy in multiple sclerosis. Sequenced by immunoSEQ multiplex PCR; TCRdb stores in-frame clones only, minus some. The repertoire holds under 70,000 clones, with about 93% as singletons. Source: CD4+ T cells from peripheral blood mononuclear cells, taken after pregnancy. These receptor sequences come from a female donor with multiple sclerosis, enrolled in a pregnancy study.

The chain links TRBV5-5 to TRBJ2-7; 9 bases are a match to TRBD2. This CDR3 is 15 amino acids long. CDR1 is SGHKS, CDR2 YYEKEE, per germline (reference sequence). The trim removed 2 bases at V and 3 bases at J, leaving 6 bases unmatched. CDR3 in amino acids: CASSFGTSRGYEQYF. CDR3 sequence (DNA): TGTGCCAGCAGCTTTGGGACTAGCCGGGGCTACGAGCAGTACTTC.

The chain couples TRBV5-1 to TRBJ2-5, with D perhaps TRBD1 (6 bases). The CDR3 sequence is 16 residues long. Germline V gene lookup returns CDR1 SGHRS and CDR2 YFSETQ. Trimming shortened V by 0 bases and J by 4 bases, and 16 bases separated the two germline ends. The chain's CDR3 is CASSLGSTGMGETQYF. In DNA form, the CDR3 reads TGCGCCAGCAGCTTGGGGTCAACAGGGATGGGAGAGACCCAGTACTTC. Using reference TRBV5-1 and TRBJ2-5 for the parts outside the CDR3, the full variable domain is KAGVTQTPRYLIKTRGQQVTLSCSPISGHRSVSWYQQTPGQGLQFLFEYFSETQRNKGNFPGRFSGRQFSNSRSEMNVSTLELGDSALYLCASSLGSTGMGETQYFGPGTRLLVL.

The V call is TRBV5-1, the J call TRBJ1-1; D may be TRBD1 (5 bases). The CDR3 spans 15 residues. Germline-derived CDR1 and CDR2 are SGHRS and YFSETQ. The ends were cut back, 8 bases at V and 2 bases at J, with 19 bases in the middle. The CDR3 nucleotides read TGCGCCAGTACTAAATCAGGGCAGAGCAACACTGAAGCTTTCTTT. It codes for CASTKSGQSNTEAFF.

V gene TRBV13 combines with J gene TRBJ1-1, with a tentative D call TRBD1 (5 bases). The CDR3 runs to 15 residues. CDR1 is PRHDT and CDR2 is FYEKMQ in the germline V gene (reference sequence). V was shortened by 1 base and J by 0 bases, with 9 bases between the two germline ends. This CDR3 is CASSLVGALNTEAFF. The CDR3 DNA reads TGTGCCAGCAGCTTAGTTGGGGCGTTGAACACTGAAGCTTTCTTT.

The V and J genes are TRBV6-5 and TRBJ1-1; D unresolved. V lost 6 bases, J lost 0 bases, and 14 bases lay in between. From germline, CDR1 is MNHEY and CDR2 SVGAGI. The CDR3 has 15 residues. The CDR3 bases are TGTGCCAGCAGCCAAGGACTGCCGATGAACACTGAAGCTTTCTTT. Its protein product is CASSQGLPMNTEAFF.

The rearrangement joins TRBV7-9 to TRBJ2-7, with a tentative D call TRBD1 (6 bases). Germline V gene lookup returns CDR1 SEHNR and CDR2 FQNEAQ (reference sequence). CDR3 length equals 15 residues. With 5 bases removed from V and 3 bases from J, the gap between germline ends came to 17 bases. The CDR3 loop reads CASSPPFRGGYEQYF. DNA for the CDR3: TGTGCCAGCAGCCCCCCCTTCCGAGGGGGCTACGAGCAGTACTTC.

CDR3 nucleotides: TGTGCCAGCAGCTCCGGGGGGCAGTGGGGGGACTATGGCTACACCTTC. It is translated as CASSSGGQWGDYGYTF. The chain has TRBV7-2 and TRBJ1-2, with D tentatively TRBD1 (6 bases). The CDR3 is 16 amino acids. The germline V and J ends were trimmed by 4 bases and 3 bases, with 18 bases remaining between them. CDR1 SGHTA and CDR2 FQGNSA come from the germline V gene.

This chain joins TRBV18 and TRBJ1-1; D possibly corresponds to TRBD1 (6 bases). From germline, CDR1 is KGHSH and CDR2 LQKENI. This CDR3 contains 15 residues. With 3 bases removed from V and 4 bases from J, the gap between germline ends came to 15 bases. CDR3 DNA: TGTGCCAGCTCACCGAGAAGGGGGAAGGGCACTGAAGCTTTCTTT. Translation gives CASSPRRGKGTEAFF.

This chain uses TRBV7-2 with TRBJ1-3; no clear D gene. The germline V gene has CDR1 SGHTA and CDR2 FQGNSA. The V and J ends lost 5 bases and 4 bases respectively, with 12 bases between them. This CDR3 is built from 14 residues. The CDR3 sequence: CASSKRSTGNTIYF. In nucleotides, the CDR3 is TGTGCCAGCAGCAAGAGATCGACAGGAAACACCATATATTTT.

The chain combines TRBV7-3 with TRBJ2-1; 10 bases fit TRBD2. Unmatched junction bases numbered 15, after V lost 0 bases and J lost 10 bases. CDR1 and CDR2 from the germline V gene are SGHTA and FQGTGA. The CDR3 is made up of 18 amino acids. For the CDR3, the DNA is TGTGCCAGCAGCTTAACGGGAGGAGGAGCGGGGGGGCATCGAGAGCAGTTCTTC. This gives the protein CASSLTGGGAGGHREQFF. Drawing the rest from reference TRBV7-3 and TRBJ2-1, the complete variable domain is GAGVSQTPSNKVTEKGKYVELRCDPISGHTALYWYRQSLGQGPEFLIYFQGTGAADDSGLPNDRFFAVRPEGSVSTLKIQRTERGDSAVYLCASSLTGGGAGGHREQFFGPGTRLTVL.

The chain has TRBV6-1 and TRBJ2-7, with D uncertain. Germline V gene lookup returns CDR1 MNHNS and CDR2 SASEGT. The V end was cut by 1 base, the J end by 2 bases, with 3 bases between. CDR3 length equals 12 residues. CDR3 in amino acids: CASSEGAYEQYF. DNA of the CDR3: TGTGCCAGCAGTGAAGGAGCCTACGAGCAGTACTTC.

The chain couples TRBV5-4 to TRBJ2-2, with unresolved D. Trimming took 0 bases from V and 5 from J, leaving 8 bases between them. The CDR3 is made up of 14 amino acids. Per germline, CDR1 SGHNT and CDR2 YYREEE (reference sequence). The CDR3: CASSLAIRTGELFF. The CDR3 nucleotides read TGTGCCAGCAGCTTGGCGATCAGGACCGGGGAGCTGTTTTTT.

The V and J genes are TRBV28 and TRBJ2-5; D unresolved. Germline CDR1 MDHEN, CDR2 SYDVKM. V lost 5 bases and J 5 bases, leaving 6 bases between the germline ends. This CDR3 is built from 11 residues. CDR3 coding DNA: TGTGCCAGCAGTCGGTTGGAGACCCAGTACTTC. Its protein product is CASSRLETQYF.